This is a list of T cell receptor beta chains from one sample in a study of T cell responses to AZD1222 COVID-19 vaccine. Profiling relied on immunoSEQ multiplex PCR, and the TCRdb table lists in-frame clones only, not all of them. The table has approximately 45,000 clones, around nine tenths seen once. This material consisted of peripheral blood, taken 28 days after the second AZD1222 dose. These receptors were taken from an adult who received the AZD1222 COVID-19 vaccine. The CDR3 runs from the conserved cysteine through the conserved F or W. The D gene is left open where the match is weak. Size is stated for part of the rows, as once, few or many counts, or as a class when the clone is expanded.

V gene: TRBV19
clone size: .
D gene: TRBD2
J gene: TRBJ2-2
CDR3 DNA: TGTGGAAGTACTAGCGGGTTTAACACCGGGGAGCTGTTTTTT
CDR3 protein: CGSTSGFNTGELFF

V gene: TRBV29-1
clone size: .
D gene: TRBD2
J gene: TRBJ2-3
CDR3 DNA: TGCAGCGTTGGAGGTAGCGGGGCAGATACGCAGTATTTT
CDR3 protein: CSVGGSGADTQYF

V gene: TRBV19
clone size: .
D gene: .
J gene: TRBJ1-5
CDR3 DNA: TGTGCCAGTAGTATAGAGTACCGGGCGCGGGGCAATCAGCCCCAGCATTTT
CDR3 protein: CASSIEYRARGNQPQHF

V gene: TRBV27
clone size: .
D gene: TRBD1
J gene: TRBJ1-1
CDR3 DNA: TGTGCCAGCAGTCAATCCGGGACAGCGAACACTGAAGCTTTCTTT
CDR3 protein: CASSQSGTANTEAFF

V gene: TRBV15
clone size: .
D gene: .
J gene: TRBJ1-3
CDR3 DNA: TGTGCCACCAGCAGAGCCGGGGCCCTACTGGGAGGAAACACCATATATTTT
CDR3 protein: CATSRAGALLGGNTIYF

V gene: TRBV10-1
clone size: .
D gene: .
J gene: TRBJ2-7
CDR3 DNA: TGCGCCAGCAGTGAGTCCGGCGGGCCTCCCCCCCACGAGCAGTACTTC
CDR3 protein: CASSESGGPPPHEQYF

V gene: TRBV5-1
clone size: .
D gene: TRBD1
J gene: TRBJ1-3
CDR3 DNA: TGCGCCAGCAGCCAGCTAGGGACAGGGTCTGGAAACACCATATATTTT
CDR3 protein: CASSQLGTGSGNTIYF

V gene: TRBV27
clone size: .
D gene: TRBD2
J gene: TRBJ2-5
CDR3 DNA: TGTGCCAGCAGCCCTACCCGGACTAGCGGGTACCAAGAGACCCAGTACTTC
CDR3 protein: CASSPTRTSGYQETQYF

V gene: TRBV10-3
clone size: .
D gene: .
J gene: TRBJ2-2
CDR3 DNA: TGTGCCATCAGTGAGACGGCGCAAACTGGACACGGTTCCGGGGAGCTGTTTTTT
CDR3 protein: CAISETAQTGHGSGELFF

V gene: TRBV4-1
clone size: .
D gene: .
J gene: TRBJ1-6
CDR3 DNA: TGCGCCAGCAGCCCCAGCGGCTCACCCCTCCACTTT
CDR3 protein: CASSPSGSPLHF

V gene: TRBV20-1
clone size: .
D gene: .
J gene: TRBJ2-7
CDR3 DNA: TGCAGTGCTAGTAGGGATACCCTATACGAGCAGTACTTC
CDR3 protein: CSASRDTLYEQYF

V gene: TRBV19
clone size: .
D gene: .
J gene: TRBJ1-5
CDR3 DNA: TGTGCCAGTATTCGGGACGGTAATAGCAATCAGCCCCAGCATTTT
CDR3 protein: CASIRDGNSNQPQHF

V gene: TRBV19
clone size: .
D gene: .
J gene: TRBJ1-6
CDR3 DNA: TGTGCCAGTAGTATAGTGGGTCACGGGGAAATACCCCTCCACTTT
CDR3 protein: CASSIVGHGEIPLHF

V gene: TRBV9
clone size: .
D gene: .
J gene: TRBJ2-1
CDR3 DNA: TGTGCCAGCAGCCCCCGGTGGGATGAGCAGTTCTTC
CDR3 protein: CASSPRWDEQFF

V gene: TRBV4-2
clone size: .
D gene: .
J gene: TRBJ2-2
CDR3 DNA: TGTGCCAGCAGCCAAGCCACCGGGGAGCTGTTTTTT
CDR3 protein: CASSQATGELFF

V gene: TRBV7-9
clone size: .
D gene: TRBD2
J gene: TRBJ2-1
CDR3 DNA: TGTGCCAGCTACGGGACTAGCGGGAGTAATGAGCAGTTCTTC
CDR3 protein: CASYGTSGSNEQFF

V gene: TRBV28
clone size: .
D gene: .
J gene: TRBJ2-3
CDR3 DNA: TGTGCCAGCAGTTACCTCCGGGGCGGAAGCACAGATACGCAGTATTTT
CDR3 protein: CASSYLRGGSTDTQYF

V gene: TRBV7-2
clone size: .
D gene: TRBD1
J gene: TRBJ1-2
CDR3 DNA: TGTGCCAGCAGCTCAAGGGGGCACTCCTATGGCTACACCTTC
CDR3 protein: CASSSRGHSYGYTF

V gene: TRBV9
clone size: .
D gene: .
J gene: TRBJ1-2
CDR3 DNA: TGTGCCAGCAGCAGGGAAGAAAGGACTAACTATGGCTACACCTTC
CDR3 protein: CASSREERTNYGYTF

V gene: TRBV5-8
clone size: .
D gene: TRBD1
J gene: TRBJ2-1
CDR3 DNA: TGTGCCAGCAGCTTGGGCAGGGGGCGCTGGAATGAGCAGTTCTTC
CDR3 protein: CASSLGRGRWNEQFF

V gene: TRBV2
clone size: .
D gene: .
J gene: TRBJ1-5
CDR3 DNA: TGTGCCAGCAGCAAGCTAGGGGATCAGCCCCAGCATTTT
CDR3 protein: CASSKLGDQPQHF

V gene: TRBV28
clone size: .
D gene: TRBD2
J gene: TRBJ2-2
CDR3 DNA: TGTGCCAGCAGAACCCCATCAGGGGGTCGAGCGGGAGGACCTGCCGCCGGGGAGCTGTTTTTT
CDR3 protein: CASRTPSGGRAGGPAAGELFF

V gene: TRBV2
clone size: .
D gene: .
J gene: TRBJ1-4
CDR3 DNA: TGTGCCAGCAGTGCTGTTGGGGGAGGACTGTTTTTT
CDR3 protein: CASSAVGGGLFF

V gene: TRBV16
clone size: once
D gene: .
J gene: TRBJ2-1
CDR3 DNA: TGTGCCAGCAGCCAATCCTTACCTAGCAGACTCAATGAGCAGTTCTTC
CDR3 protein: CASSQSLPSRLNEQFF

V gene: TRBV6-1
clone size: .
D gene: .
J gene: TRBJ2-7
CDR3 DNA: TGTGCCAGCAGTGAATACGGCCAGGGCATCTACGAGCAGTACTTC
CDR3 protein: CASSEYGQGIYEQYF

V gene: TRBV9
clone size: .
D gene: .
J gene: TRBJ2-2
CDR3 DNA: TGTGCCAGCAGCTCCTGGAGGGCCGGGGAGCTGTTTTTT
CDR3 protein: CASSSWRAGELFF

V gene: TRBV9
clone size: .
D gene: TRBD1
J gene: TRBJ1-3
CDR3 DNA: TGTGCCAGCAGCGGGGGACAGGGCATAGGAAACACCATATATTTT
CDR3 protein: CASSGGQGIGNTIYF

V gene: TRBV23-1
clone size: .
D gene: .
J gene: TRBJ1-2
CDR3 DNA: TGCGCCAGCAGTCAATCTCGAGGGGGAGGAGGCTACACCTTC
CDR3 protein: CASSQSRGGGGYTF

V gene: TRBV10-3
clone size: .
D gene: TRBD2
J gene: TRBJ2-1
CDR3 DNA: TGTGCCATCAGTGAGTCGCCAGCGGGAGGTATAATGGTAAATGAGCAGTTCTTC
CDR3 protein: CAISESPAGGIMVNEQFF

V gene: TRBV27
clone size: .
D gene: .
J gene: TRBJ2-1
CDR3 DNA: TGTGCCAGCAGTGGGACCGCCGTGAGACTATTAAATGAGCAGTTCTTC
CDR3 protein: CASSGTAVRLLNEQFF

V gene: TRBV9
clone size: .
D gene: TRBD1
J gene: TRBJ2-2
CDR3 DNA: TGTGCCAGCAGCGTCTTCAAGGACAGGGCGGCCCCTAACACCGGGGAGCTGTTTTTT
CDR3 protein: CASSVFKDRAAPNTGELFF

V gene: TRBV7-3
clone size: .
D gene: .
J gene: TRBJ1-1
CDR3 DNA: TGTGCCAGCAGCTTATGGTACACTTCGAACACTGAAGCTTTCTTT
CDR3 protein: CASSLWYTSNTEAFF

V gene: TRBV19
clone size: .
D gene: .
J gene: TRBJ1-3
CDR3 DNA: TGTGCCAGTAGTCCGCAAGGGGGGCGCGGAAACACCATATATTTT
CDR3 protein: CASSPQGGRGNTIYF

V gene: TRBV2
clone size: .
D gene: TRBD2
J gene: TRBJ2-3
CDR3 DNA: TGTGCCAGCGTACCTGGGAGGGGCACAGATACGCAGTATTTT
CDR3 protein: CASVPGRGTDTQYF

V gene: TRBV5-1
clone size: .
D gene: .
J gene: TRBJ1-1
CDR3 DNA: TGCGCCAGCAGCGTTCCAGGGGCGAACACTGAAGCTTTCTTT
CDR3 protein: CASSVPGANTEAFF

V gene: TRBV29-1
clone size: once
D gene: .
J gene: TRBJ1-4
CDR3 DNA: TGCAGCGTTGAGCTCGACAGTGAAAAACTGTTTTTT
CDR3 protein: CSVELDSEKLFF

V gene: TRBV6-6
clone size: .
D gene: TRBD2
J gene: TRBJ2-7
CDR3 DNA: TGTGCCAGCAGTTCCCCTAGCGGGAGGGAAACCTACGAGCAGTACTTC
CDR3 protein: CASSSPSGRETYEQYF

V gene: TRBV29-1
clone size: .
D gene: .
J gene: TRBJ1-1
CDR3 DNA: TGCAGCGTTGTGACGAACACTGAAGCTTTCTTT
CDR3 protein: CSVVTNTEAFF

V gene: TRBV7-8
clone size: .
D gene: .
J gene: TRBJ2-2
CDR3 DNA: TGTGCCAGCAGCTTAGGACTGAACACCGGGGAGCTGTTTTTT
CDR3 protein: CASSLGLNTGELFF

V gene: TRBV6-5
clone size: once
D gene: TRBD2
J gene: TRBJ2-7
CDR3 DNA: TGTGCCAGCAGAACTAGCGGGAGCGGGGAGCAGTACTTC
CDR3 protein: CASRTSGSGEQYF

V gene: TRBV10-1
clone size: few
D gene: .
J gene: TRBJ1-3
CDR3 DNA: TGCGCCAGCAGTGAGGGAGGAAGACCTGGAAACACCATATATTTT
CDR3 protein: CASSEGGRPGNTIYF

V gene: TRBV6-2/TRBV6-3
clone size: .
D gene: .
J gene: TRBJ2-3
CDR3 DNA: TGTGCCAGCAGTGCAACCGGGAGCACAGATACGCAGTATTTT
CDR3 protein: CASSATGSTDTQYF

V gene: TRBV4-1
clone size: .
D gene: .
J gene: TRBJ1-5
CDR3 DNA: TGCGCCAGCAGCCAAGACACCGAGGGGCCCCAGCATTTT
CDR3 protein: CASSQDTEGPQHF

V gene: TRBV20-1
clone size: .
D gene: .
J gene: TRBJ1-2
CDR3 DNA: TGCAGTGCTAGTGTGACCGGTTTTGGTTATGGCTACACCTTC
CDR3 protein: CSASVTGFGYGYTF

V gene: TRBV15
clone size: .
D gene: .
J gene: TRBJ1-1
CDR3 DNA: TGTGCCACCAGCAAGGGCGGGGAGAACACTGAAGCTTTCTTT
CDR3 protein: CATSKGGENTEAFF

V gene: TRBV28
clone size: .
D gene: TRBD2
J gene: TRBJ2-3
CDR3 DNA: TGTGCCAGCAGTGCGAGCGGGATCGGGACAGATACGCAGTATTTT
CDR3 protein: CASSASGIGTDTQYF

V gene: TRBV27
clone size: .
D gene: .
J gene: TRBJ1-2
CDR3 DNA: TGTGCCAGCAGTTTATATAGGTCTTTCGGCTACACCTTC
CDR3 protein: CASSLYRSFGYTF

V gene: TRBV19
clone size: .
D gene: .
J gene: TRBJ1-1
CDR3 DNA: TGTGCCAGTAGTATAGGGCCGGGGACTTATGAAGCTTTCTTT
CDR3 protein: CASSIGPGTYEAFF

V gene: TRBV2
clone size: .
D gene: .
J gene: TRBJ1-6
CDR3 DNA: TGTGCCAGCAGCGGCCAGACAGGTTATAATTCACCCCTCCACTTT
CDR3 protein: CASSGQTGYNSPLHF

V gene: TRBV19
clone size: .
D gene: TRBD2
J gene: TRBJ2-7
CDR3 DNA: TGTGCCAGTAGTATACTAGCGGGAGGGTCCTACGAGCAGTACTTC
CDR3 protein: CASSILAGGSYEQYF

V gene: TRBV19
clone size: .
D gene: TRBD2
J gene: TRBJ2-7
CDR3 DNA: TGTGCCAGTAGTATAATTGGGGGCATAGGACTAGCCGGAGGTCCCTACGAGCAGTACTTC
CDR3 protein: CASSIIGGIGLAGGPYEQYF

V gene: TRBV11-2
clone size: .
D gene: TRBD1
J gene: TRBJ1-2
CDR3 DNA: TGTGCCAGCAGCCCCGGACAGGGCGGCTACACCTTC
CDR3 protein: CASSPGQGGYTF